This TCR beta chain originates from a study of blood T cells in healthy people across ages. Study outcomes and limitations: Researchers deemed the diversity estimates from one million T cells underestimates. Measured against age, TCR beta diversity per million T cells decreased in a roughly linear manner.

The donors, aged about 6 to 95, were healthy Caucasians from Russia. Each donor had 8 to 10 milliliters of peripheral blood drawn. For this clonotype: Its specificity is unknown.

The germline V gene has CDR1 SGHRS and CDR2 YFSETQ. V gave up 4 bases and J gave up 5 bases, with 13 bases separating them. The CDR3 consists of 14 residues. It was with a sample-barcoded 5' primer and a J-beta primer mix that a second PCR of about 6 to 11 cycles was run. TCRdb used MiXCR to reprocess the 5' RACE reads, holding one entry per CDR3 protein. This sample has roughly 730,000 distinct CDR3 sequences, with just over 55% found just once. This TCR was sampled from a man aged 40-55 years in good health. This sequence joins TRBV5-1 and TRBJ2-4; no clear D gene. The specimen sequenced was blood. The CDR3 here is CASSPNPEENIQYF. The CDR3 DNA reads as TGCGCCAGCAGCCCGAACCCTGAGGAAAACATTCAGTACTTC.